One and the same sample provided the 27 T cell receptor beta chains below, sequenced in a study of post-analysis software for immune sequencing data (dated by TCRdb to 2014 to 2015). No antigens are known for them. Beyond this particular receptor, the publication reports: Four to six TRBV segments, including TRBV5-6, TRBV5-1 and TRBV20-1, were significantly more frequent in patients than controls.

Receptor libraries were prepared by PCR. TCRdb names Illumina HiSeq 2500 as the instrument used. Unique molecular identifiers were incorporated into TCR beta cDNA libraries to reduce PCR and sequencing biases. The public reads were run again by TCRdb, first through fastp at Q25 and then through MiXCR, and only productive beta chains were kept. Every distinct CDR3 protein forms one entry, paired with its most common genes and DNA. The sample contains 750,000 to 900,000 distinct CDR3 sequences, 46% of them found a single time. The ten largest clones take up 4% to 5% of the sample. Sequencing used blood. These receptors were collected from a girl between 10 and 17 years old with multiple sclerosis.

The chain uses TRBV27 and TRBJ2-7; 8 bases are shared with TRBD2. The germline CDR1 and CDR2 sequences are MNHEY and SMNVEV (reference sequence). V was pared by 6 bases and J by 3 bases, with 25 bases of the junction left unmatched. The CDR3 loop spans 20 amino acids. In DNA form, the CDR3 reads TGTGCCAGCAGCCCGATATTCCCCCCATTCGGACTAGCAGGCGTCTACGAGCAGTACTTC. It specifies CASSPIFPPFGLAGVYEQYF.

This clonotype was seen a single time. V gene TRBV5-1 combines with J gene TRBJ2-3; the D gene is possibly TRBD2 (7 bases). Germline V lookup: CDR1 SGHRS, CDR2 YFSETQ. This CDR3 region has 18 residues. V lost 1 base to trimming and J lost 2 bases, with 20 bases between them. CDR3 protein: CASSLRLSSRGPTDTQYF. CDR3 DNA sequence: TGCGCCAGCAGCTTGAGGCTCTCGTCGCGGGGGCCCACAGATACGCAGTATTTT.

The V call is TRBV5-1, the J call TRBJ2-7; perhaps TRBD1 as D (6 bases). Germline V CDR1 and CDR2: SGHRS, YFSETQ. Between the trimmed V and J ends, which lost 9 bases and 0 bases, there was a span of 16 bases. The CDR3 extends over 14 amino acids. The CDR3 sequence: CANSNRVSSYEQYF. In nucleotides, the CDR3 is TGCGCCAACTCGAACAGGGTCAGCTCCTACGAGCAGTACTTC.

This chain connects TRBV3-1 to TRBJ1-2, with D hard to call. Trimming removed 3 bases at V and 8 bases at J, with 19 bases between. CDR3 length: 15 residues. The V gene's germline CDR1 is LGHDT and CDR2 YNNKEL (reference sequence). The CDR3 protein is CASSHAKGGISGYTF. The CDR3 DNA sequence: TGTGCCAGCAGCCATGCCAAGGGAGGAATATCGGGCTACACCTTC.

The rearrangement uses TRBV5-1 and TRBJ1-1; no clear D. The CDR3 consists of 14 residues. CDR1 and CDR2 (germline): SGHRS, YFSETQ. V lost 5 bases, J lost 3 bases, and 14 bases lay in between. CDR3 nucleotides: TGCGCCAGCAGTCCTGTGACGGGCGACACTGAAGCTTTCTTT. Amino acid sequence: CASSPVTGDTEAFF.

The chain combines TRBV15 with TRBJ2-1; D remains ambiguous. The germline V gene encodes CDR1 LNHNV and CDR2 YYDKDF (reference sequence). The length of the CDR3 is 13 residues. Trimming cost V 0 bases and J 9 bases, with 9 bases left between them. The CDR3 DNA sequence: TGTGCCACCAGCAGAGAGCCACCCGGTGAGCAGTTCTTC. Its protein product is CATSREPPGEQFF.

This clonotype was counted only a few times. The V call is TRBV15, the J call TRBJ2-1; 12 bases match TRBD2. V gave up 1 base and J gave up 4 bases; unmatched junction bases: 5. Germline assignment: CDR1 LNHNV and CDR2 YYDKDF (reference sequence). The length of the CDR3 is 17 residues. The DNA for the CDR3 is TGTGCCACCAGCAGAGTCCCGGGGACTAGCGGGTACAATGAGCAGTTCTTC. Translation: CATSRVPGTSGYNEQFF. The whole variable domain, remainder taken from reference TRBV15 and TRBJ2-1, is DAMVIQNPRYQVTQFGKPVTLSCSQTLNHNVMYWYQQKSSQAPKLLFHYYDKDFNNEADTPDNFQSRRPNTSFCFLDIRSPGLGDTAMYLCATSRVPGTSGYNEQFFGPGTRLTVL.

This clonotype appeared a few times. This chain uses TRBV2 with TRBJ1-2, with 7 nucleotides matching TRBD1. The V and J ends lost 8 bases and 2 bases, in that order; junction bases with no gene match: 14. The CDR3 has 16 amino acids. CDR1 and CDR2 (germline): SNHLY, FYNNEI. CDR3 DNA sequence: TGTGCCAGCCCGGGGATGACAGGGAGAAGAAACTATGGCTACACCTTC. Translating gives CASPGMTGRRNYGYTF.

The chain is built from TRBV7-9 and TRBJ2-2, with D possibly being TRBD2 (5 bases). CDR1 and CDR2 (germline): SEHNR, FQNEAQ (reference sequence). Trimming shortened V by 5 bases and J by 4 bases, and 11 bases separated the two germline ends. This CDR3 is built from 14 residues. The CDR3 region is CASSGGGFTGELFF. CDR3 in DNA: TGTGCCAGCAGCGGAGGCGGGTTCACCGGGGAGCTGTTTTTT.

The chain uses TRBV7-9 and TRBJ2-1, with D possibly TRBD2 on 6 matching bases. With the DNA end fitting TRBJ2-7 better, the J assignment may be wrong. Germline V lookup: CDR1 SEHNR, CDR2 FQNEAQ (reference sequence). This CDR3 spans 14 amino acids. CDR3 bases: TGTGCCAGCAGCTTAGCTAATAGCGGCTACGAGCAGTACTTC. Encoded protein: CASSLANSGYEQYF.

In its sample, this clonotype was seen a few times. The V and J genes are TRBV5-5 and TRBJ2-3; D possibly corresponds to TRBD1 (6 bases). Trimming removed 4 bases from V and 0 bases from J, with 15 bases in between. Germline loops: CDR1 SGHKS, CDR2 YYEKEE (reference sequence). The CDR3 covers 16 residues. In DNA form, the CDR3 reads TGTGCCAGCAGCCCGTGGACAGCTACTAGCACAGATACGCAGTATTTT. It specifies CASSPWTATSTDTQYF.

This clonotype has a handful of counts. The V call is TRBV10-3, the J call TRBJ2-1; weak D call: TRBD1 (6 bases). The V gene's germline CDR1 is ENHRY and CDR2 SYGVKD. V lost 6 bases to trimming and J lost 6 bases, with 18 bases between them. This CDR3 has 15 amino acids. For the CDR3, the DNA is TGTGCCATCAGGGAACAGGGTGGCGTCGTCAATGAGCAGTTCTTC. Translated, it gives CAIREQGGVVNEQFF.

This clonotype was found a few times. This chain connects TRBV20-1 to TRBJ2-1, with 12 bases lining up with TRBD2. Losses at the gene ends were 3 bases for V and 8 bases for J; bases not matched to a gene: 5. CDR1 is DFQATT and CDR2 is SNEGSKA in the germline V gene (reference sequence). The CDR3 is 14 residues long. CDR3 sequence: CSASRTSGTDEQFF. The CDR3 bases are TGCAGTGCTAGTAGGACTAGCGGGACGGATGAGCAGTTCTTC.

V usage is TRBV10-3 and J usage is TRBJ2-1, with 7 positions matching TRBD1. V lost 6 bases to trimming and J lost 3 bases; unmatched junction nucleotides: 8. The germline V gene has CDR1 ENHRY and CDR2 SYGVKD. The CDR3 runs 15 residues. CDR3 DNA sequence: TGTGCCATCAGGGGGGACAGTCAAGGCTACAATGAGCAGTTCTTC. This gives the protein CAIRGDSQGYNEQFF.

This clonotype occurred a few times. The chain uses TRBV27 and TRBJ2-5, with 7 bases lining up with TRBD2. V shed 5 bases and J 5 bases; nucleotides not matched to a gene: 11. CDR1 MNHEY and CDR2 SMNVEV come from the germline V gene (reference sequence). CDR3 length equals 15 residues. This CDR3 reads CASSPGTIPLETQYF. The CDR3 DNA is TGTGCCAGCAGTCCCGGGACTATTCCGCTGGAGACCCAGTACTTC.

The rearrangement links TRBV29-1 to TRBJ1-2; D perhaps matches TRBD1 (5 bases). This CDR3 spans 12 amino acids. V was pared by 8 bases and J by 3 bases, with 13 bases between. Germline CDR1 is SQVTM and CDR2 is ANQGSEA. CDR3 in amino acids: CSIPGPYYGYTF. As DNA, the CDR3 is TGCAGCATCCCGGGACCCTACTATGGCTACACCTTC.

The sample holds a few counts of this clonotype. The V call is TRBV7-2, the J call TRBJ2-1; no clear D. Germline V CDR1 and CDR2: SGHTA, FQGNSA. Trimming removed 11 bases from V and 5 bases from J, with 10 bases in between. The CDR3 sequence is 11 residues long. The CDR3 region has the DNA TGTGCCCGTCAGGCGAACAATGAGCAGTTCTTC. It translates to CARQANNEQFF.

The V gene is TRBV6-5, the J gene TRBJ1-1; the match to TRBD1 covers 9 bases. The CDR3 totals 16 residues. Trimming cost V 2 bases and J 4 bases; bases outside gene matches: 8. CDR1 is MNHEY and CDR2 is SVGAGI in the germline V gene. The CDR3 coding sequence is TGTGCCAGCAGTTACGTACAGGGGGCGACTGGCACTGAAGCTTTCTTT. Translating gives CASSYVQGATGTEAFF.

The rearrangement links TRBV28 to TRBJ1-2; no clear D gene. The CDR3 length is 12 residues. Germline V gene lookup returns CDR1 MDHEN and CDR2 SYDVKM. The V and J ends lost 3 bases and 8 bases respectively, with 10 bases between them. The CDR3 coding sequence is TGTGCCAGCAGTTTGCTGCCGGGGGGCTACACCTTC. Translated, it gives CASSLLPGGYTF.

This clonotype was detected a few times. The chain is built from TRBV7-6 and TRBJ2-3; 14 nucleotides agree with TRBD2. With V trimmed by 5 bases and J by 3 bases, 7 bases remained unmatched. CDR1 and CDR2 from the germline V gene are SGHVS and FNYEAQ. CDR3 length: 17 residues. CDR3 nucleotide sequence: TGTGCCAGCAGCCCTCGGGGGACTAGCGGGAGAACAGATACGCAGTATTTT. Protein product: CASSPRGTSGRTDTQYF.

V usage is TRBV3-1 and J usage is TRBJ2-1; 9 bases line up with TRBD2. CDR1 is LGHDT and CDR2 is YNNKEL in the germline V gene (reference sequence). V trimming: 5 bases; J trimming: 4 bases; junction bases outside the gene matches: 9. The CDR3 has 16 residues. CDR3 bases: TGTGCCAGCAGCTTGCGCGGGAGGGCCGAGTACAATGAGCAGTTCTTC. Its translation is CASSLRGRAEYNEQFF.

This clonotype has just a few counts. V gene TRBV5-1 combines with J gene TRBJ1-5, with TRBD1 identical over 9 bases. Per the germline V gene, CDR1 is SGHRS and CDR2 is YFSETQ. V was clipped by 5 bases and J by 4 bases; unmatched bases: 4. The CDR3 is made up of 14 amino acids. This CDR3 is CASSPGTGNQPQHF. CDR3 sequence (DNA): TGCGCCAGCAGTCCCGGGACAGGGAATCAGCCCCAGCATTTT. The whole variable domain, remainder taken from reference TRBV5-1 and TRBJ1-5, is KAGVTQTPRYLIKTRGQQVTLSCSPISGHRSVSWYQQTPGQGLQFLFEYFSETQRNKGNFPGRFSGRQFSNSRSEMNVSTLELGDSALYLCASSPGTGNQPQHFGDGTRLSIL.

In its sample, this clonotype was seen a few times. The gene calls are TRBV27 and TRBJ2-7, with a weak D call TRBD1 (5 bases). Germline CDR1 and CDR2: MNHEY and SMNVEV (reference sequence). There are 15 residues in the CDR3. V lost 6 bases, J lost 2 bases, and 17 bases lay in between. Here the CDR3 DNA reads TGTGCCAGCAGCGTCATCCAGGGCCCTGCCTACGAGCAGTACTTC. Its protein product is CASSVIQGPAYEQYF.

In this sample, this clonotype turned up a few times. The V and J genes are TRBV12-5 and TRBJ1-2; D may be TRBD1 (5 bases). The CDR3 spans 16 residues. CDR1 is LGHNT and CDR2 is FRNRAP in the germline V gene. V shed 4 bases and J shed 2 bases, with 17 bases lying between them. The CDR3 region is CASGSPAGQSNYGYTF. The CDR3, as DNA: TGTGCTAGTGGTTCCCCGGCAGGGCAGTCCAACTATGGCTACACCTTC.

This clonotype was found a few times. The chain joins TRBV6-6 to TRBJ1-4; D gene unclear. Germline loops: CDR1 MNHNY, CDR2 SVGAGI (reference sequence). This CDR3 has 12 amino acids. V lost 0 bases and J lost 7, with 3 bases in between. The CDR3 bases are TGTGCCAGCAGTTACTCGGGTGAAAAACTGTTTTTT. Protein: CASSYSGEKLFF.

This chain links TRBV12-3 or TRBV12-4 with TRBJ2-2; tentative D call: TRBD2 (5 bases). The V and J ends lost 5 bases and 7 bases respectively, with 8 bases between them. The CDR3 spans 12 residues. CDR3 sequence reads: CASSRGRGELFF. In DNA, the CDR3 is TGTGCCAGCAGTCGGGGTCGCGGGGAGCTGTTTTTT.

Worth noting for this clonotype: Compared with germline, one end of the junction differs, possibly owing to a read error. The chain employs TRBV6-6 and TRBJ1-4; no clear D. Germline V gene lookup returns CDR1 MNHNY and CDR2 SVGAGI (reference sequence). CDR3 length: 12 amino acids. The CDR3 loop is CVSSPQFLARFF. The CDR3 DNA reads as TGTGTCAGCAGTCCACAGTTTTTGGCACGGTTTTTT.